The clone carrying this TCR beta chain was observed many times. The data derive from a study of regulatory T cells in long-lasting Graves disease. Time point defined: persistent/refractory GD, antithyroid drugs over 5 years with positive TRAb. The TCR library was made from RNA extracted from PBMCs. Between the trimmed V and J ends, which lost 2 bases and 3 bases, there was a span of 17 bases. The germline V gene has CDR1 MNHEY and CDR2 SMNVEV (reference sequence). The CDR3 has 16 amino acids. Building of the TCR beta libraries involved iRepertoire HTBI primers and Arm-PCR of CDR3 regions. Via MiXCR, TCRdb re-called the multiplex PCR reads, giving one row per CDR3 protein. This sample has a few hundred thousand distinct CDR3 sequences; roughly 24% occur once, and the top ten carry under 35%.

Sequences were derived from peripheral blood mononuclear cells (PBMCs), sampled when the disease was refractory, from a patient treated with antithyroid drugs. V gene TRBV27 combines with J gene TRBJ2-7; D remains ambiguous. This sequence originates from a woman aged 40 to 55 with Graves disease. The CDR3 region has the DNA TGTGCCAGCAGTTTAACTGGGCGGCCCGACTTCTACGAGCAGTACTTC. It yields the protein CASSLTGRPDFYEQYF.